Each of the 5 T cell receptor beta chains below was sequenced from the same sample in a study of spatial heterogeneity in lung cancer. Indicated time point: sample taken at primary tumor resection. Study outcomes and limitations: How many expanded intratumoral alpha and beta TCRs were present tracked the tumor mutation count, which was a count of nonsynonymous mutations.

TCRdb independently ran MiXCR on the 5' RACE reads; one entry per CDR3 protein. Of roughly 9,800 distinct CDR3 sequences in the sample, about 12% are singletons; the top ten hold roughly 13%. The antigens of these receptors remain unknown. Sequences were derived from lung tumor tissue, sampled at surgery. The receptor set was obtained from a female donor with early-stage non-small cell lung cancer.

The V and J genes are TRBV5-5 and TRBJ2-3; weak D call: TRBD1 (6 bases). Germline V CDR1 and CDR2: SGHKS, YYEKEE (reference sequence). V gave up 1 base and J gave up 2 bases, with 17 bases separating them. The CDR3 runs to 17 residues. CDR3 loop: CASSLRITGTVTDTQYF. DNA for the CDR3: TGTGCCAGCAGCTTGAGGATAACAGGGACGGTCACAGATACGCAGTATTTT.

CDR3 residues: CASSSPGGQRIQETQYF. CDR3 coding DNA: TGCGCCAGCAGCTCCCCCGGGGGACAGAGAATCCAAGAGACCCAGTACTTC. This chain connects TRBV5-1 to TRBJ2-5, with D perhaps TRBD1 (7 bases). The CDR3 covers 17 residues. Looked up from germline, CDR1 is SGHRS and CDR2 is YFSETQ. With 3 bases removed from V and 1 base from J, the gap between germline ends came to 19 bases.

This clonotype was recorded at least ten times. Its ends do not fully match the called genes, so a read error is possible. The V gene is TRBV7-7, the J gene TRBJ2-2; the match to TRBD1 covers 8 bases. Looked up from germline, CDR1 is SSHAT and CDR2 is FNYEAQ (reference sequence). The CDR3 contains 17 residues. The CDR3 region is CASSSGRDRMNTGELFF. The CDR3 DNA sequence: TGTGCTAGCAGCTCGGGCCGGGACAGGATGAACACCGGGGAGCTGTTTTTT. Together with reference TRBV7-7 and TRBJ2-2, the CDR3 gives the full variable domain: GAGVSQSPRYKVTKRGQDVTLRCDPISSHATLYWYQQALGQGPEFLTYFNYEAQPDKSGLPSDRFSAERPEGSISTLTIQRTEQRDSAMYRCASSSGRDRMNTGELFFGEGSRLTVL.

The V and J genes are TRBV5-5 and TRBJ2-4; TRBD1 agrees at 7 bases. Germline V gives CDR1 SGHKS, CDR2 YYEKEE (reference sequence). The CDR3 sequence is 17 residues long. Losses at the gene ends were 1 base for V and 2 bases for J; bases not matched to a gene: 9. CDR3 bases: TGTGCCAGCAGCTTGAGGGGGCAGGGCGCGACCAAAAACATTCAGTACTTC. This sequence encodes CASSLRGQGATKNIQYF. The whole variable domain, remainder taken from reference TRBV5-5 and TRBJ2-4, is DAGVTQSPTHLIKTRGQQVTLRCSPISGHKSVSWYQQVLGQGPQFIFQYYEKEERGRGNFPDRFSARQFPNYSSELNVNALLLGDSALYLCASSLRGQGATKNIQYFGAGTRLSVL.

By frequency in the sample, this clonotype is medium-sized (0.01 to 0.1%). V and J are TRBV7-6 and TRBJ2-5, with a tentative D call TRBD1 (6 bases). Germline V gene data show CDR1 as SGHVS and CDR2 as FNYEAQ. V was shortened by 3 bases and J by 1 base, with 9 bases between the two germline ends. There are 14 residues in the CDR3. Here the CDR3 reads CASSFSDSQETQYF. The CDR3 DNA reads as TGTGCCAGCAGCTTCTCGGACAGCCAAGAGACCCAGTACTTC.